This is a list of T cell receptor beta chains from one sample in a study of T cells expressing NK-cell markers. TCRdb reprocessed the 5' RACE reads and stores each CDR3 protein as one record, lacking DNA. The table lists a few hundred thousand distinct CDR3 sequences. The specimen sequenced was blood T cells: a sorted CD56 or NKG2C T cell subset, CD4+ or CD8+ T cells, or bulk PBMC T cells (not recorded which). The receptors were gathered from a man aged 18 to 69 in good health. The CDR3 runs from the conserved cysteine through the conserved F or W. The order of the fields is CDR3 length, V gene, J gene, CDR3 protein.

14	TRBV2	TRBJ1-4	CASRILATNEKLFF
15	TRBV6-1	TRBJ2-2	CASVGTGSNTGELFF
15	TRBV5-1	TRBJ2-2	CASRQSTGGPGELFF
13	TRBV6-1	TRBJ2-7	CASRPGGKYEQYF
15	TRBV14	TRBJ1-1	CASRPGTAVNTEAFF
13	TRBV29-1	TRBJ2-5	CSAEQGFQETQYF
13	TRBV19	TRBJ1-5	CASSVDTIRPQHF
12	TRBV12-3/TRBV12-4	TRBJ1-1	CASGRANTEAFF
14	TRBV13	TRBJ2-1	CASIRGSSYNEQFF
15	TRBV12-3/TRBV12-4	TRBJ2-7	CASSLGLGSSYEQYF
11	TRBV20-1	TRBJ2-7	CSALTHVEQYF
16	TRBV6-1	TRBJ2-1	CASSGPGTGPFNEQFF
14	TRBV5-1	TRBJ1-1	CASSPDGGSTSAFF
14	TRBV11-1	TRBJ2-1	CASAAGAYYNEQFF
13	TRBV14	TRBJ2-4	CASSQHGGYIQYF
14	TRBV19	TRBJ2-7	CASSIALQSYEQYF
15	TRBV6-1	TRBJ2-6	CAAGGLASGANVLTF
15	TRBV20-1	TRBJ2-2	CSASTPGLAGGELFF
15	TRBV28	TRBJ2-1	CASSLAGSVNNEQFF
16	TRBV6-5	TRBJ1-5	CASSSGTSRGDQPQHF
13	TRBV6-4	TRBJ2-2	CASSVQANGELFF
17	TRBV6-5	TRBJ1-3	CASSYSAPGGSGNTIYF
15	TRBV7-9	TRBJ2-1	CASSSGLAGRDEQFF
11	TRBV29-1	TRBJ2-1	CSGGQPYKQFF
15	TRBV11-2	TRBJ2-5	CASSLGRGREETQYF
14	TRBV11-2	TRBJ2-2	CASSLRQATGELFF
15	TRBV12-3/TRBV12-4	TRBJ1-5	CASRRTGGGVGAQHF
14	TRBV7-9	TRBJ2-3	CASSFTGDTDTQYF
15	TRBV25-1	TRBJ2-7	CASGGRGQPSGEQYF
14	TRBV7-8	TRBJ1-1	CASSLAHRIYEAFF
16	TRBV6-1	TRBJ1-4	CASRRQGSATNEKLFF
13	TRBV29-1	TRBJ2-5	CSVEIYSGETQYF
15	TRBV12-3/TRBV12-4	TRBJ2-3	CATGDGGSRTDTQYF
14	TRBV7-9	TRBJ1-2	CASSRGTANYGYTF
15	TRBV7-3	TRBJ2-7	CASSLYGGSIYEQYF
13	TRBV27	TRBJ1-1	CASAQRMNTEAFF
20	TRBV3-1	TRBJ2-3	CASSHSFPGLARLGTDTQYF
15	TRBV11-2	TRBJ1-6	CASSLGPGQASPLHF
16	TRBV11-2	TRBJ2-3	CASSLQVQGGTDTQYF
13	TRBV3-1	TRBJ2-2	CASSRSNTGELFF
14	TRBV6-4	TRBJ2-2	CASKVGWNTGELFF
16	TRBV5-1	TRBJ2-2	CASSLITGGVAGELFF
16	TRBV19	TRBJ2-3	CASSPGQGKRADTQYF
16	TRBV6-1	TRBJ2-2	CASSVSGTGVPGELFF
14	TRBV6-2/TRBV6-3	TRBJ2-2	CASTPTSGTGELFF
14	TRBV30	TRBJ2-5	CAWSVQGDGETQYF